Shown below are 13 T cell receptor beta chains from a single sample sequenced in a study of early T cells in non-severe SARS-CoV-2 infection. TCRdb analysed the 5' RACE reads with MiXCR anew, one entry per CDR3 protein. Of fewer than 70,000 distinct CDR3 sequences in the sample, approximately 4.5% were seen once. The sequences come from whole blood, collected at baseline. The receptors here all came from an adult who was a healthcare worker with PCR-confirmed SARS-CoV-2 infection or an uninfected control (not recorded which). The donor label of this sample is uncertain.

This clonotype was recorded many times. J is TRBJ1-5 and V is TRBV12-3 or TRBV12-4, with D perhaps matching TRBD1 (6 bases). The CDR3 runs to 15 residues. With 4 bases removed from V and 0 bases from J, the gap between germline ends came to 10 bases. CDR3 in DNA: TGTGCCAGCAGTTCAGGGGAATATAGCAATCAGCCCCAGCATTTT. It codes for CASSSGEYSNQPQHF.

This clonotype has ten or more counts. The genes are TRBV20-1 and TRBJ2-3; no clear D. CDR1 is DFQATT and CDR2 is SNEGSKA in the germline V gene (reference sequence). V gave up 0 bases and J gave up 6 bases, with 4 bases separating them. The CDR3 loop spans 11 amino acids. This chain's CDR3 is CSARDMDTQYF. CDR3 DNA sequence: TGCAGTGCTAGAGATATGGATACGCAGTATTTT.

This clonotype was recorded many times. This chain joins TRBV12-3 or TRBV12-4 and TRBJ2-6; the D is unclear. The CDR3 has 13 residues. V gave up 8 bases and J gave up 1 base, with 6 bases separating them. CDR3 DNA: TGTGCCAGCCAGACTTCTGGGGCCAACGTCCTGACTTTC. The encoded protein is CASQTSGANVLTF.

At least ten counts were recorded for this clonotype. This sequence joins TRBV12-3 or TRBV12-4 and TRBJ2-7, with a possible D match to TRBD2 (6 bases). CDR3 length equals 12 residues. Deletions cut 2 bases from V and 7 bases from J, with 9 bases between. CDR3 sequence (DNA): TGTGCCAGCAGTTTATGGGGAGGTGAGCAGTACTTC. This translates into CASSLWGGEQYF.

CDR3 nucleotides: TGTGCCAGCAGTTACTTGTCGGAGAAACTGTTTTTT. The encoded protein is CASSYLSEKLFF. The chain carries TRBV6-2 or TRBV6-3 and TRBJ1-4; D gene uncertain. This CDR3 has 12 residues. Trimming cost V 1 base and J 11 bases, with 8 bases left between them. The germline CDR1 and CDR2 sequences are MNHEY and SVGEGT.

The chain combines TRBV3-1 with TRBJ1-1, with D perhaps matching TRBD1 (5 bases). This CDR3 is 14 amino acids long. The V gene lost 4 bases and the J gene lost 2 bases, with 11 bases spanning the gap. The germline gives CDR1 LGHDT, CDR2 YNNKEL (reference sequence). The CDR3: CASSPPQGNTEAFF. As DNA, the CDR3 is TGTGCCAGCAGCCCCCCCCAGGGCAACACTGAAGCTTTCTTT. The entire variable domain, with the rest obtained from reference TRBV3-1 and TRBJ1-1, is as follows: DTAVSQTPKYLVTQMGNDKSIKCEQNLGHDTMYWYKQDSKKFLKIMFSYNNKELIINETVPNRFSPKSPDKAHLNLHINSLELGDSAVYFCASSPPQGNTEAFFGQGTRLTVV.

This clonotype was observed many times. The chain links TRBV4-1 to TRBJ2-7; possibly TRBD1 or TRBD2 for D (5 bases each). CDR1 and CDR2 (germline): MGHRA, YSYEKL. Deletions cut 1 base from V and 4 bases from J, with 17 bases between. This CDR3 comprises 16 residues. The CDR3 sequence: CASSQGQGTATYEQYF. As DNA, the CDR3 is TGCGCCAGCAGCCAAGGCCAAGGGACGGCAACGTACGAGCAGTACTTC.

The sample holds many counts of this clonotype. The rearrangement joins TRBV7-2 to TRBJ1-1; TRBD1 might be the D (5 bases). Germline V gene data show CDR1 as SGHTA and CDR2 as FQGNSA. The CDR3 length is 14 residues. Trimming stripped 5 bases from V and 6 bases from J, with 16 bases between. As DNA, the CDR3 is TGTGCCAGCAGCCCGTCGTACGGGGGTCCTGAAGCTTTCTTT. It codes for CASSPSYGGPEAFF.

This clonotype was seen a handful of times. The genes are TRBV7-2 and TRBJ1-2, with D unclear. The germline V and J ends were trimmed by 7 bases and 4 bases, with 10 bases remaining between them. Looked up from germline, CDR1 is SGHTA and CDR2 is FQGNSA. This CDR3 comprises 12 residues. This chain's CDR3 is CASKSASYGYTF. DNA for the CDR3: TGTGCCAGCAAATCCGCTAGCTATGGCTACACCTTC.

By sample share, this clonotype is medium-sized. This chain joins TRBV14 and TRBJ1-1; unclear D gene. The length of the CDR3 is 16 residues. Trimming took off 3 bases at V and 3 bases at J, with 17 bases between the two ends. Germline V gives CDR1 SGHDN, CDR2 FVKESK. CDR3 sequence (DNA): TGTGCCAGCAGCCAGGGTTGGGTAAATGGGTACACTGAAGCTTTCTTT. Its translation: CASSQGWVNGYTEAFF.

This clonotype was counted at least ten times. The rearrangement joins TRBV19 to TRBJ2-7, with 8 bases aligning to TRBD1. The CDR3 length is 14 residues. With 7 bases clipped from V and 2 bases from J, the junction kept 7 bases outside the gene matches. Per the germline V gene, CDR1 is LNHDA and CDR2 is SQIVND (reference sequence). The CDR3 coding sequence is TGTGCCAGTACCGATGCAGGGGGCGCCTACGAGCAGTACTTC. Translated, it gives CASTDAGGAYEQYF.

This clonotype was recorded a few times. The chain uses TRBV7-3 and TRBJ2-7, with TRBD1 matching over 7 bases. V trimming: 4 bases; J trimming: 1 base; junction bases outside the gene matches: 4. Germline assignment: CDR1 SGHTA and CDR2 FQGTGA. The CDR3 is made up of 14 amino acids. The CDR3 nucleotides are TGTGCCAGCAGCTCCGACAGGGATTCCTACGAGCAGTACTTC. Amino acid sequence: CASSSDRDSYEQYF.

This clonotype turned up a few times. The chain combines TRBV2 with TRBJ2-7; D call uncertain. The V and J ends lost 11 bases and 0 bases respectively, with 14 bases between them. The germline V gene encodes CDR1 SNHLY and CDR2 FYNNEI. The CDR3 totals 13 residues. The CDR3 is CAGRTVSSYEQYF. CDR3 DNA sequence: TGTGCCGGACGGACGGTCAGCTCCTACGAGCAGTACTTC.